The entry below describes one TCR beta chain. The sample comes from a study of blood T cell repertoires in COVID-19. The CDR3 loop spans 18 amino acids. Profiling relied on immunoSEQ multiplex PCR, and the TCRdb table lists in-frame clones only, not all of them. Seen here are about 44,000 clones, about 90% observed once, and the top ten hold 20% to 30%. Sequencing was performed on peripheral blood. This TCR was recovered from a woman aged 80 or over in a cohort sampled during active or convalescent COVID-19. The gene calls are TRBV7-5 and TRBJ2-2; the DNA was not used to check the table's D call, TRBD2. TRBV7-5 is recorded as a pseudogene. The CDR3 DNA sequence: TGTGCCAGAAGCAAAGGGGGATGCGGGGGAGCGAACACCGGGGAGCTGTTTTTT. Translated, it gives CARSKGGCGGANTGELFF.